A single sample is the source of the 28 T cell receptor beta chains below, sequenced in a study of shared clonotypes between healthy human individuals. Profiled with immunoSEQ multiplex PCR; TCRdb holds only in-frame clones, not every one. The table shows about 490,000 clones, with 76% occurring only once. Specimen: PBMCs. The receptors were sampled from a woman in her 40s in good health. Some clones in this sample may be carry-over from other donors' samples.

V and J are TRBV28 and TRBJ2-7; 7 nucleotides align to TRBD1. Germline CDR1 MDHEN, CDR2 SYDVKM. The CDR3 has 14 residues. The J segment lost 2 bases and the V segment lost 3 bases, leaving 4 bases of the junction unmatched. Written as DNA, the CDR3 is TGTGCCAGCAGTTTTCAAGGGGGCGCCTACGAGCAGTACTTC. Its protein is CASSFQGGAYEQYF.

The chain recombines TRBV5-1 with TRBJ1-1; TRBD1 matches 8 bases. Germline CDR1 SGHRS, CDR2 YFSETQ. V shed 4 bases and J 5 bases; nucleotides not matched to a gene: 13. The CDR3 covers 16 residues. The CDR3 region has the DNA TGCGCCAGCAGCCCAGACACTCAGGGGGCTGGGACTGAAGCTTTCTTT. It encodes CASSPDTQGAGTEAFF. The whole variable domain, filled in from reference TRBV5-1 and TRBJ1-1, reads KAGVTQTPRYLIKTRGQQVTLSCSPISGHRSVSWYQQTPGQGLQFLFEYFSETQRNKGNFPGRFSGRQFSNSRSEMNVSTLELGDSALYLCASSPDTQGAGTEAFFGQGTRLTVV.

This chain connects TRBV5-1 to TRBJ1-1; D is unclear. CDR3 length: 13 amino acids. V lost 4 bases and J 1 base, leaving 8 bases between the germline ends. Germline assignment: CDR1 SGHRS and CDR2 YFSETQ. The CDR3 nucleotides are TGCGCCAGCAGCAATACACAGAACACTGAAGCTTTCTTT. The encoded protein is CASSNTQNTEAFF.

This chain uses TRBV5-4 with TRBJ2-7; D unclear. The CDR3 is 13 residues long. Germline V gene sequence: CDR1 SGHNT, CDR2 YYREEE (reference sequence). V lost 3 bases, J lost 0 bases, and 7 bases lay in between. CDR3 nucleotide sequence: TGTGCCAGCAGCTCGACTGCCTCCTACGAGCAGTACTTC. Encoded protein: CASSSTASYEQYF. Filled out from reference TRBV5-4 and TRBJ2-7, the complete variable domain reads ETGVTQSPTHLIKTRGQQVTLRCSSQSGHNTVSWYQQALGQGPQFIFQYYREEENGRGNFPPRFSGLQFPNYSSELNVNALELDDSALYLCASSSTASYEQYFGPGTRLTVT.

The chain joins TRBV6-6 to TRBJ2-7, with a tentative D call TRBD1 (6 bases). Germline values: CDR1 MNHNY, CDR2 SVGAGI (reference sequence). V dropped 0 bases and J dropped 6 bases, with 15 bases sitting between them. The CDR3 runs 15 residues. This CDR3 is CASSYSQDRTSEQYF. The CDR3 DNA is TGTGCCAGCAGTTACTCTCAGGACAGAACCTCCGAGCAGTACTTC.

The chain links TRBV19 to TRBJ1-5; maybe TRBD1 (5 bases). The CDR3 consists of 15 residues. V lost 3 bases to trimming and J lost 3 bases, with 12 bases between them. Per the germline V gene, CDR1 is LNHDA and CDR2 is SQIVND (reference sequence). CDR3 in amino acids: CASSISGTYNQPQHF. The CDR3 bases are TGTGCCAGTAGTATTTCCGGGACCTACAATCAGCCCCAGCATTTT.

This clone was counted a single time. The rearrangement joins TRBV7-2 to TRBJ2-1; the match to TRBD2 covers 9 bases. The CDR3 has 14 amino acids. Germline loops: CDR1 SGHTA, CDR2 FQGNSA. V gave up 5 bases and J gave up 5 bases; unmatched junction bases: 4. The CDR3, as DNA: TGTGCCAGCAGCCCTAGCGGGAACCACAATGAGCAGTTCTTC. It translates to CASSPSGNHNEQFF.

The J gene is TRBJ1-5, the V gene TRBV7-8; 7 bases agree with TRBD1. With V trimmed by 1 base and J by 3 bases, 3 bases remained unmatched. CDR1 is SGHVS and CDR2 is FQNEAQ in the germline V gene. The CDR3 spans 15 residues. The CDR3 loop reads CASSLDGQANQPQHF. Here the CDR3 DNA reads TGTGCCAGCAGCTTAGACGGACAGGCCAATCAGCCCCAGCATTTT.

This chain uses TRBV7-9 with TRBJ2-1, with 10 bases matching TRBD2. V was pared by 3 bases and J by 5 bases, with 4 bases of the junction left unmatched. The CDR3 runs to 15 residues. CDR1 is SEHNR, CDR2 FQNEAQ, per germline (reference sequence). The CDR3 DNA reads as TGTGCCAGCAGCTTCACTAGCGGGGCTAACAATGAGCAGTTCTTC. Translation gives CASSFTSGANNEQFF.

The rearrangement uses TRBV14 and TRBJ2-1, with 7 positions matching TRBD2. CDR3 length: 19 amino acids. The V gene's germline CDR1 is SGHDN and CDR2 FVKESK. With V trimmed by 1 base and J by 4 bases, 16 bases remained unmatched. The CDR3 DNA reads TGTGCCAGCAGCCAAGTTTTCGGTCCTAGCGGACCCCGTTACAATGAGCAGTTCTTC. This sequence encodes CASSQVFGPSGPRYNEQFF.

The rearrangement joins TRBV9 to TRBJ1-5, with 11 bases lining up with TRBD1. The CDR3 spans 17 residues. The V gene's germline CDR1 is SGDLS and CDR2 YYNGEE. V dropped 4 bases and J dropped 0; count of bases not matched to a gene: 6. CDR3: CASSPGQGDTSNQPQHF. In DNA, the CDR3 is TGTGCCAGCAGCCCGGGACAGGGGGACACTAGCAATCAGCCCCAGCATTTT.

The V gene is TRBV10-3, the J gene TRBJ2-5; a possible D gene is TRBD1 (5 bases). Looked up from germline, CDR1 is ENHRY and CDR2 is SYGVKD. This CDR3 is 13 amino acids long. Trimming stripped 2 bases from V and 5 bases from J, with 9 bases between. The CDR3 loop reads CAISERAGETQYF. CDR3 in DNA: TGTGCCATCAGTGAGAGGGCAGGGGAGACCCAGTACTTC.

The DNA of the CDR3 is TGTGCCAGCAGCCCCGGACCGTTCACCTACGAGCAGTACTTC. It yields the protein CASSPGPFTYEQYF. This chain connects TRBV7-8 to TRBJ2-7; D is undetermined. The CDR3 length is 14 residues. V lost 5 bases, J lost 2 bases, and 13 bases lay in between. CDR1 SGHVS and CDR2 FQNEAQ come from the germline V gene.

This chain links TRBV5-8 with TRBJ2-1; 11 bases fit TRBD2. V dropped 4 bases and J dropped 2; count of bases not matched to a gene: 5. CDR3 size: 16 residues. Germline V gene data show CDR1 as SGHTS and CDR2 as YDEGEE. The CDR3 region has the DNA TGTGCCAGCAGCCCCAGACTAGCGGGAACCTACAATGAGCAGTTCTTC. Amino acids: CASSPRLAGTYNEQFF.

This clone was found a few times. This rearrangement joins TRBV5-4 to TRBJ2-7, with 8 bases aligning to TRBD2. V lost 4 bases to trimming and J lost 3 bases; unmatched junction nucleotides: 15. CDR3 length: 17 amino acids. Germline assignment: CDR1 SGHNT and CDR2 YYREEE (reference sequence). This CDR3 is CASSAPGGSGVNYEQYF. In nucleotides, the CDR3 is TGTGCCAGCAGCGCCCCGGGGGGGAGCGGGGTAAACTACGAGCAGTACTTC. The whole variable domain, remainder taken from reference TRBV5-4 and TRBJ2-7, is ETGVTQSPTHLIKTRGQQVTLRCSSQSGHNTVSWYQQALGQGPQFIFQYYREEENGRGNFPPRFSGLQFPNYSSELNVNALELDDSALYLCASSAPGGSGVNYEQYFGPGTRLTVT.

The chain is built from TRBV28 and TRBJ1-1, with D perhaps matching TRBD1 (5 bases). From germline, CDR1 is MDHEN and CDR2 SYDVKM. The CDR3 totals 14 residues. Trimming removed 5 bases from V and 0 bases from J, with 10 bases in between. CDR3 nucleotides: TGTGCCAGCAGTCAGACAGCTCTGAACACTGAAGCTTTCTTT. It specifies CASSQTALNTEAFF.

As for this clone: The sample contains more than one DNA sequence encoding this CDR3. This rearrangement joins TRBV27 to TRBJ2-7; D not resolved. The V gene lost 0 bases and the J gene lost 4 bases, with 7 bases spanning the gap. CDR1 and CDR2 from the germline V gene are MNHEY and SMNVEV (reference sequence). The CDR3 length is 13 residues. The CDR3, as DNA: TGTGCCAGCAGTTTATCGCCAGGATACGAGCAGTACTTC. Amino acids: CASSLSPGYEQYF.

Here the CDR3 reads CAWSLPTSGSRTDTQYF. The CDR3 DNA is TGTGCCTGGAGCCTGCCCACTAGCGGGTCCCGCACAGATACGCAGTATTTT. The chain combines TRBV30 with TRBJ2-3; TRBD2 agrees at 9 bases. The germline V gene encodes CDR1 GTSNPN and CDR2 SVGIG (reference sequence). J gave up 1 base and V 3 bases, and 11 bases lay outside the gene matches. The CDR3 is 17 residues long.

Here the CDR3 DNA reads TGTGCCTGGAGCGCAATCAGGGGTAGTGAGCAGTTCTTC. This sequence encodes CAWSAIRGSEQFF. The V gene is TRBV30, the J gene TRBJ2-1, with D possibly TRBD1 on 6 matching bases. The V gene lost 3 bases and the J gene lost 9 bases, with 15 bases spanning the gap. Germline-derived CDR1 and CDR2 are GTSNPN and SVGIG (reference sequence). The length of the CDR3 is 13 residues.

This clone was observed a single time. The rearrangement joins TRBV5-8 to TRBJ2-7; TRBD2 matches at 12 bases. The ends lost 4 bases at V and 5 bases at J; junction bases unmatched: 4. Germline CDR1 is SGHTS and CDR2 is YDEGEE. The CDR3 runs to 14 residues. CDR3 DNA: TGTGCCAGCAGCAGAGGACTAGCGGGACACGAGCAGTACTTC. Amino acid sequence: CASSRGLAGHEQYF.

This clone was detected only once. The chain links TRBV19 to TRBJ2-2, with 9 positions matching TRBD1. V dropped 7 bases and J dropped 6; count of bases not matched to a gene: 6. The germline V gene has CDR1 LNHDA and CDR2 SQIVND (reference sequence). The length of the CDR3 is 14 residues. The CDR3 sequence: CASKIQGAPGELFF. In DNA, the CDR3 is TGTGCCAGTAAGATACAGGGGGCCCCCGGGGAGCTGTTTTTT.

This clone was seen many times. This chain uses TRBV7-6 with TRBJ2-5; D is unresolved. The ends were cut back, 2 bases at V and 1 base at J, with 5 bases in the middle. Germline V gives CDR1 SGHVS, CDR2 FNYEAQ. CDR3 size: 13 residues. In nucleotides, the CDR3 is TGTGCCAGCAGCTTATACAGCCAAGAGACCCAGTACTTC. Protein product: CASSLYSQETQYF.

The chain couples TRBV30 to TRBJ2-2; possibly TRBD2 for D (6 bases). Trimming took 4 bases from V and 3 from J, leaving 18 bases between them. There are 16 residues in the CDR3. CDR1 is GTSNPN and CDR2 is SVGIG in the germline V gene (reference sequence). The CDR3: CAWKVGAGGYTGELFF. In DNA, the CDR3 is TGTGCCTGGAAAGTAGGTGCCGGGGGATACACCGGGGAGCTGTTTTTT.

This clone was counted only a few times. One junction end disagrees with the germline gene, perhaps due to a read error. Other DNA sequences in the sample encode the same CDR3. The chain combines TRBV27 with TRBJ1-5; D call uncertain. Per germline, CDR1 MNHEY and CDR2 SMNVEV (reference sequence). The CDR3 is 13 residues long. CDR3 amino acids: CASSLREGQPQHF. In DNA, the CDR3 is TGCGCCAGCAGTTTAAGGGAGGGACAGCCCCAGCATTTT.

The V and J genes are TRBV18 and TRBJ2-5, with 14 bases that match TRBD2. The CDR3 is 16 amino acids. V was clipped by 3 bases and J by 3 bases; unmatched bases: 3. Germline CDR1 KGHSH, CDR2 LQKENI. The CDR3 DNA is TGTGCCAGCTCACCCCAGGGACTAGCGGGAGAAGAGACCCAGTACTTC. Translation: CASSPQGLAGEETQYF.

The chain links TRBV9 to TRBJ2-1, with a tentative D call TRBD1 (6 bases). The CDR3 runs 13 residues. The germline CDR1 and CDR2 sequences are SGDLS and YYNGEE. Trimming shortened V by 2 bases and J by 7 bases, and 10 bases separated the two germline ends. This CDR3 reads CASSVGRGNEQFF. The CDR3 DNA is TGTGCCAGCAGCGTTGGCAGGGGTAATGAGCAGTTCTTC.

This clone was picked up a small number of times. The rearrangement links TRBV27 to TRBJ1-4; D might be TRBD1 (6 bases). This CDR3 is 14 amino acids long. CDR1 is MNHEY, CDR2 SMNVEV, per germline (reference sequence). The germline V and J ends were trimmed by 7 bases and 3 bases, with 12 bases remaining between them. The CDR3 loop reads CASKVGASNEKLFF. The CDR3 bases are TGTGCCAGCAAGGTGGGGGCTTCTAATGAAAAACTGTTTTTT.

This chain links TRBV4-2 with TRBJ1-1; D is undetermined. The V gene lost 1 base and the J gene lost 1 base, with 10 bases spanning the gap. Per the germline V gene, CDR1 is LGHNA and CDR2 is YNFKEQ. CDR3 length: 15 amino acids. The DNA for the CDR3 is TGTGCCAGCAGCCAAGGGATGGCGGGGAACACTGAAGCTTTCTTT. Amino acid sequence: CASSQGMAGNTEAFF.